This entry concerns a single TCR beta chain. These data originate in a study of CD8+ T cells in alopecia areata. Extracted RNA was reverse transcribed, and the resulting cDNA served as sequencing template. The method was immunoSEQ multiplex PCR; TCRdb's version includes in-frame clones alone and lacks a portion of them. The repertoire has more than 110,000 clones, roughly 53% of them found once; the top ten carry under 6.5%. The clonotype comes from a human donor with alopecia areata. The material was CD4+ T cells sorted from blood, obtained at week 0.

The CDR3 spells CASSPGAGGGTGELFF. Written as DNA, the CDR3 is TGTGCCAGCAGCCCTGGGGCAGGGGGAGGCACCGGGGAGCTGTTTTTT. This chain connects TRBV5-4 to TRBJ2-2; perhaps TRBD1 as D (7 bases). The CDR3 consists of 16 residues. Germline loops: CDR1 SGHNT, CDR2 YYREEE (reference sequence). Trimming removed 4 bases at V and 4 bases at J, with 17 bases between.